The next 17 T cell receptor beta chains were all read from a single sample in a study of response to subunit inactivated influenza vaccine. TCRdb re-called the RT-PCR reads through MiXCR, storing one row per CDR3 protein. The data contain 650,000 to 700,000 distinct CDR3 sequences, 15% to 17% of them singletons. The material sequenced was PBMCs from blood, taken about 13 days after vaccination. The receptors shown here come from a man aged 50-59 years who received an inactivated influenza vaccine.

There are many counts of this clonotype. The chain carries TRBV4-3 and TRBJ2-3, with 14 positions matching TRBD2. V lost 4 bases and J lost 4; bases outside the gene matches: 4. This CDR3 contains 16 residues. Germline CDR1 reads LGHNA; CDR2 reads YSLEER. CDR3 in amino acids: CASSPGTSGRADTQYF. As DNA, the CDR3 is TGCGCCAGCAGCCCCGGGACTAGCGGGAGAGCAGATACGCAGTATTTT.

This clonotype was detected a few times. J is TRBJ2-4 and V is TRBV6-6; the match to TRBD2 covers 9 bases. Germline lookup yields CDR1 MNHNY and CDR2 SVGAGI (reference sequence). Trimming at V came to 4 bases and at J to 8 bases, leaving 3 bases not matched to a gene. This CDR3 is built from 13 residues. The CDR3 sequence: CASSSGLAHIQYF. The CDR3 nucleotides read TGTGCCAGCAGTTCGGGACTAGCCCACATTCAGTACTTC.

This clonotype came up a few times. J is TRBJ2-1 and V is TRBV6-2 or TRBV6-3, with 10 bases lining up with TRBD2. The V and J ends lost 0 bases and 6 bases, in that order; junction bases with no gene match: 5. CDR3 length equals 16 residues. Per germline, CDR1 MNHEY and CDR2 SVGEGT. The DNA for the CDR3 is TGTGCCAGCAGTTACTCCCCTAGCGGGAGTTCCAATGAGCAGTTCTTC. Amino acid sequence: CASSYSPSGSSNEQFF.

This clonotype was observed a handful of times. The chain has TRBV2 and TRBJ2-7; 8 bases are shared with TRBD1. Germline V gives CDR1 SNHLY, CDR2 FYNNEI. With 6 bases clipped from V and 10 bases from J, the junction kept 5 bases outside the gene matches. The CDR3 runs to 11 residues. The CDR3: CASRGQGSQYF. The CDR3 region has the DNA TGTGCCAGCAGAGGACAGGGAAGCCAGTACTTC.

V gene TRBV28 combines with J gene TRBJ2-3, with TRBD2 matching over 7 bases. Germline V CDR1 and CDR2: MDHEN, SYDVKM. The CDR3 sequence is 15 residues long. V lost 6 bases to trimming and J lost 6 bases; unmatched junction nucleotides: 12. The CDR3 loop reads CASSPGLPKGDTQYF. DNA for the CDR3: TGTGCCAGCAGCCCGGGACTACCGAAGGGGGATACGCAGTATTTT.

To note about this clonotype: Likely a read error: the CDR3 ends without its conserved phenylalanine or tryptophan. J is TRBJ2-7 and V is TRBV9, with D possibly matching TRBD1 (6 bases). CDR1 SGDLS and CDR2 YYNGEE come from the germline V gene. V dropped 2 bases and J dropped 4 bases, with 10 bases sitting between them. The CDR3 runs 13 residues. The CDR3 DNA reads TGTGCCAGCAGCGTCTATCAGGGGTACGAGCAGTACTAC. This translates into CASSVYQGYEQYY.

This clonotype occurred a few times. DNA for the CDR3: TGTGCCAGCAGTTTAAGGGCGGAGACCCAGTACTTC. This translates into CASSLRAETQYF. The V call is TRBV28, the J call TRBJ2-5; D is ambiguous. CDR3 length equals 12 residues. V lost 2 bases, J lost 5 bases, and 6 bases lay in between. CDR1 and CDR2 (germline): MDHEN, SYDVKM.

This clonotype was found a few times. The rearrangement uses TRBV6-5 and TRBJ2-3, with TRBD1 as a possible D gene (5 bases). CDR1 and CDR2 (germline): MNHEY, SVGAGI. This CDR3 comprises 14 residues. Trimming cost V 3 bases and J 1 base, with 8 bases left between them. The CDR3 nucleotides read TGTGCCAGCAGTTATGGCAGGGGCACAGATACGCAGTATTTT. Protein product: CASSYGRGTDTQYF.

This clonotype was seen a few times. This chain connects TRBV6-5 to TRBJ2-7; D gene unclear. CDR1 and CDR2 from the germline V gene are MNHEY and SVGAGI. Trimming shortened V by 5 bases and J by 2 bases, and 10 bases separated the two germline ends. CDR3 size: 13 residues. The CDR3 loop is CASSTGPAYEQYF. The CDR3, as DNA: TGTGCCAGCAGTACTGGACCGGCCTACGAGCAGTACTTC.

This clonotype was observed a handful of times. V usage is TRBV5-4 and J usage is TRBJ2-2, with D perhaps TRBD1 (7 bases). The V end lost 6 bases, the J end lost 0 bases, and 15 bases lay between the germline ends. From germline, CDR1 is SGHNT and CDR2 YYREEE (reference sequence). This CDR3 comprises 16 residues. CDR3 bases: TGTGCCAGCAAAACTCAGGGGGGAGCGAACACCGGGGAGCTGTTTTTT. This encodes CASKTQGGANTGELFF.

This clonotype was observed a few times. J is TRBJ2-7 and V is TRBV5-1; a possible D gene is TRBD2 (6 bases). The CDR3 has 14 amino acids. V was clipped by 0 bases and J by 5 bases, with 12 bases between them. Germline loops: CDR1 SGHRS, CDR2 YFSETQ. The CDR3 protein is CASSLASRTNEQYF. The CDR3 coding sequence is TGCGCCAGCAGCTTGGCCTCCAGGACTAACGAGCAGTACTTC.

The chain uses TRBV19 and TRBJ2-2, with 12 bases that match TRBD2. The CDR3 is 16 amino acids. Germline V CDR1 and CDR2: LNHDA, SQIVND (reference sequence). With V trimmed by 7 bases and J by 6 bases, 9 bases remained unmatched. The CDR3 here is CASKTLAGGPPGELFF. The DNA for the CDR3 is TGTGCCAGTAAGACCCTAGCGGGAGGGCCCCCCGGGGAGCTGTTTTTT.

There are a few counts of this clonotype. The genes are TRBV20-1 and TRBJ2-1, with 11 bases fitting TRBD2. Trimming removed 3 bases from V and 0 bases from J; junction bases left unmatched: 4. Germline V lookup: CDR1 DFQATT, CDR2 SNEGSKA (reference sequence). The CDR3 runs 16 residues. The CDR3 DNA is TGCAGTGCTAGTGCTAGCGGGGGGCTCTCCTACAATGAGCAGTTCTTC. This codes for CSASASGGLSYNEQFF.

In regard to this clonotype: A read error may produce the germline difference seen at one junction end. V usage is TRBV7-9 and J usage is TRBJ1-6; D is perhaps TRBD1 (6 bases). The germline CDR1 and CDR2 sequences are SEHNR and FQNEAQ (reference sequence). The CDR3 totals 14 residues. The CDR3 nucleotides read TGTGCCAGCAGCCAGGACAGACATAATTTACCCCTCCACTTT. Translating it yields CASSQDRHNLPLHF.

The V gene is TRBV29-1, the J gene TRBJ2-3; D not certain. This CDR3 comprises 12 residues. V lost 3 bases and J lost 4, with 8 bases in between. The germline V gene encodes CDR1 SQVTM and CDR2 ANQGSEA. The CDR3 region is CSVDVFPDTQYF. The CDR3 region has the DNA TGCAGCGTTGATGTGTTCCCAGATACGCAGTATTTT.

This chain connects TRBV4-2 to TRBJ1-2; the D is unclear. Germline assignment: CDR1 LGHNA and CDR2 YNFKEQ. With 0 bases removed from V and 1 base from J, the gap between germline ends came to 3 bases. The CDR3 length is 13 residues. The CDR3 here is CASSQDDNYGYTF. The CDR3 DNA sequence: TGTGCCAGCAGCCAAGATGATAACTATGGCTACACCTTC.

In this sample, this clonotype turned up many times. The chain carries TRBV12-3 or TRBV12-4 and TRBJ2-7; D uncertain. This CDR3 comprises 14 residues. V lost 2 bases, J lost 2 bases, and 10 bases lay in between. CDR3 DNA sequence: TGTGCCAGCAGTTTATTTGGGTCCACCTACGAGCAGTACTTC. Encoded protein: CASSLFGSTYEQYF.